This T cell receptor (beta chain) was identified during a study of cytomegalovirus exposure and HLA in healthy donors. For the study at large: The study's early data release held roughly 90 million unique TCRs from HLA-typed donors.

CDR1 is SGHRS, CDR2 YFSETQ, per germline. This CDR3 has 14 residues. The V and J ends lost 4 bases and 5 bases, in that order; junction bases with no gene match: 2. Primers: 60 Vbeta forward and 13 Jbeta reverse. The table came from immunoSEQ multiplex PCR; TCRdb's copy has only in-frame clones and leaves some out. Of under 250,000 clones detected, approximately 78% appear once; the ten largest clones hold approximately 3.8%. Study results and limitations: Reported performance of the classifier showed diagnosis of cytomegalovirus status with high specificity and sensitivity. Compared with the roughly 670-donor mean, an Asian-associated ancestry cluster reportedly had fewer N-insertions, according to a later analysis.

With respect to this clone: No antigen is known for it.

Sequencing used PBMCs. The J gene is TRBJ2-1, the V gene TRBV5-1, with TRBD2 matching 11 bases. The TCR originated in a male donor in good health and CMV-seronegative. The CDR3 sequence: CASSMTSGNNEQFF. The DNA of the CDR3 is TGCGCCAGCAGCATGACTAGCGGGAACAATGAGCAGTTCTTC.